The 13 T cell receptor beta chains given below trace back to one sample, sequenced in a study of cytomegalovirus exposure and HLA in healthy donors. Only in-frame clones appear in the TCRdb table, and some are missing; sequencing was by immunoSEQ multiplex PCR. The sample consists of roughly 150,000 clones, around 90% of them appearing once. What was sequenced was PBMCs. The origin of the receptors is a man younger than 35 in good health and CMV-seronegative.

The chain links TRBV29-1 to TRBJ2-1; 10 bases fit TRBD2. Germline CDR1 is SQVTM and CDR2 is ANQGSEA. This CDR3 region has 17 residues. The V gene end was trimmed by 4 bases and the J gene end by 0 bases; junction bases not matched to a gene: 9. The CDR3 reads CSVAPILAGPSYNEQFF. The CDR3 bases are TGCAGCGTTGCTCCTATACTAGCGGGACCCTCCTACAATGAGCAGTTCTTC.

With respect to this clone: At one end the junction does not follow the germline gene, possibly because of a read error. The chain joins TRBV10-1 to TRBJ1-2; TRBD1 aligns across 7 bases. This CDR3 spans 18 amino acids. Per the germline V gene, CDR1 is WNHNN and CDR2 is SYGVQD (reference sequence). In nucleotides, the CDR3 is TGCGCCAGCAGTGAGTTCGTCGACAGGGTAGATCCCCTCTATCGCTACACCTTC. Protein product: CASSEFVDRVDPLYRYTF.

The V gene is TRBV5-1, the J gene TRBJ2-3; 12 bases agree with TRBD1. CDR1 SGHRS and CDR2 YFSETQ come from the germline V gene. CDR3 length: 18 amino acids. V shed 0 bases, J shed 0 bases, and the junction held 5 bases outside the gene matches. The CDR3 DNA reads TGCGCCAGCAGCTTGGTAGGGACAGGGGGCGGTAGCACAGATACGCAGTATTTT. This encodes CASSLVGTGGGSTDTQYF.

The rearrangement uses TRBV7-8 and TRBJ2-7; 11 bases are a match to TRBD1. This CDR3 spans 15 amino acids. V was clipped by 5 bases and J by 4 bases; unmatched bases: 7. Germline V gives CDR1 SGHVS, CDR2 FQNEAQ. The CDR3 region is CASSRVGQGAYEQYF. In nucleotides, the CDR3 is TGTGCCAGCAGCCGAGTCGGACAGGGGGCATACGAGCAGTACTTC.

The chain combines TRBV29-1 with TRBJ2-1; 7 bases agree with TRBD2. The CDR3 is 16 amino acids. With V trimmed by 6 bases and J by 4 bases, 15 bases remained unmatched. The germline CDR1 and CDR2 sequences are SQVTM and ANQGSEA. This CDR3 is CSVRGIAGGLYNEQFF. The DNA for the CDR3 is TGCAGCGTACGAGGGATAGCGGGCGGCCTTTACAATGAGCAGTTCTTC.

CDR3 bases: TGCGCCAGCAGCCGCGGAACACGGGGTGGCGGGGAGCTGTTTTTT. Translating it yields CASSRGTRGGGELFF. The chain links TRBV5-1 to TRBJ2-2, with D possibly matching TRBD2 (5 bases). V gave up 4 bases and J gave up 7 bases, with 17 bases separating them. This CDR3 is built from 15 residues. Germline V gene lookup returns CDR1 SGHRS and CDR2 YFSETQ.

The chain couples TRBV6-1 to TRBJ2-7; D gene ambiguous. The CDR3 has 11 residues. V lost 4 bases and J 12 bases, leaving 13 bases between the germline ends. CDR1 is MNHNS, CDR2 SASEGT, per germline. The CDR3 reads CASSVAASWYV. The CDR3 DNA sequence: TGTGCCAGCAGTGTAGCAGCCTCCTGGTACGTC.

The chain links TRBV11-2 to TRBJ1-4; maybe TRBD1 (5 bases). The CDR3 is made up of 14 amino acids. The V gene's germline CDR1 is SGHAT and CDR2 FQNNGV. V shed 0 bases and J shed 6 bases, with 8 bases lying between them. The CDR3 loop reads CASSLEAGYEKLFF. The CDR3 nucleotides read TGTGCCAGCAGCTTAGAGGCAGGGTATGAAAAACTGTTTTTT.

The chain joins TRBV27 to TRBJ1-2; 11 bases fit TRBD1. The germline gives CDR1 MNHEY, CDR2 SMNVEV (reference sequence). The ends lost 5 bases at V and 2 bases at J; junction bases unmatched: 10. The CDR3 contains 17 residues. Here the CDR3 DNA reads TGTGCCAGCAGTGAAACCGGGACAGGGGGTTTCAACTATGGCTACACCTTC. This gives the protein CASSETGTGGFNYGYTF.

CDR3 amino acids: CASSQSWTVNQPQHF. In DNA form, the CDR3 reads TGTGCCAGCAGCCAGAGCTGGACAGTCAATCAGCCCCAGCATTTT. The rearrangement links TRBV5-7 to TRBJ1-5, with a weak D call TRBD1 (6 bases). TRBV5-7 belongs to the ORF category, with a function that is uncertain. V shed 4 bases and J shed 3 bases, with 14 bases lying between them. The length of the CDR3 is 15 residues.

The chain employs TRBV25-1 and TRBJ2-3, with unresolved D. V was shortened by 7 bases and J by 4 bases, with 12 bases between the two germline ends. This CDR3 has 13 amino acids. CDR1 and CDR2 (germline): MGHDK, SYGVNS. CDR3 protein: CASNPLYADTQYF. DNA of the CDR3: TGTGCCAGCAATCCGCTATATGCAGATACGCAGTATTTT.

This sequence joins TRBV30 and TRBJ1-5; TRBD1 agrees at 7 bases. CDR3 size: 15 residues. Germline V gene lookup returns CDR1 GTSNPN and CDR2 SVGIG (reference sequence). Trimming at V came to 6 bases and at J to 1 base, leaving 9 bases not matched to a gene. The CDR3 DNA is TGTGCCTGTGATGAAGGGGGCCGGAGCAATCAGCCCCAGCATTTT. As protein: CACDEGGRSNQPQHF.

V and J are TRBV28 and TRBJ2-5; D may be TRBD2 (6 bases). Germline values: CDR1 MDHEN, CDR2 SYDVKM. This CDR3 contains 20 residues. With 1 base removed from V and 1 base from J, the gap between germline ends came to 25 bases. The CDR3 is CASSLFNGEAPGVPQETQYF. DNA for the CDR3: TGTGCCAGCAGTTTATTCAACGGGGAAGCCCCGGGGGTACCCCAAGAGACCCAGTACTTC.